These T cell receptor beta chains were read from a single sample in a study of shared clonotypes between healthy human individuals. Some clones are missing from TCRdb's copy, which holds only in-frame ones; the method was immunoSEQ multiplex PCR. The table records 2,100,000 or so clones, around 95% of them present only once. Input material: naive CD4+ T cells sorted from blood. These receptors all come from a man aged 18 to 29 in good health. Both conserved end residues are trimmed from each CDR3. The D gene is left open where the match is weak. The size entry is marked missing in some rows and otherwise reads once, few, many or a size class.

d_call cdr3_length clone_size v_call cdr3_aa
TRBD2 14 NA TRBV18 ASSRTSGGSLYEQY
NA 11 NA TRBV28 ASSRTENTEAF
NA 9 NA TRBV18 ASSSSYEQY
NA 12 NA TRBV18 ASSPQTNSYEQY
TRBD1 12 NA TRBV28 ASGQGKYNTEAF
NA 15 once TRBV15 ATSRDLGYSGLYEQY
NA 14 NA TRBV11-2 ASSSGQPDSGNTIY
NA 12 NA TRBV6-5 ASSYSDQDYGYT
NA 14 NA TRBV14 ASSQVRAYGNTEAF
TRBD2 13 NA TRBV2 ASSEYGLGSDTQY
NA 9 NA TRBV30 AFNTNYGYT
NA 12 NA TRBV7-2 ASSRTGRPNDPY
NA 15 NA TRBV2 ASSEVGWGPNTGELF
NA 10 NA TRBV5-1 ASSLGQERQF
TRBD1 12 NA TRBV5-1 ASSQTGAGNTIY
NA 12 NA TRBV11-2 ASSFQGTTNEQF
TRBD1 12 NA TRBV2 ASSGTASNQPQH
NA 12 NA TRBV25-1 ASSVGRGLDGYT
NA 12 NA TRBV7-2 ASSLFGTAYEQY
TRBD1 15 NA TRBV5-6 ASSFQFKGQGVQPQH
NA 12 NA TRBV2 ASRGDATNEKLF
NA 13 NA TRBV5-6 ASSLGSPNTGELF
TRBD1 13 NA TRBV7-2 ASSLFGTGIGELF
TRBD1 13 NA TRBV11-2 ASSLDRAGGHEQF
NA 13 NA TRBV9 ASSVWESSYNEQF
NA 12 NA TRBV6-5 ASSYTDSTDTQY
NA 10 NA TRBV7-9 ASSLGPSEAF
TRBD1 15 NA TRBV15 ATSRYALGQGSYEQY
TRBD1 13 NA TRBV15 ATSKRDRDTDTQY
NA 13 NA TRBV4-1 ASSRGLGVTGELF
NA 9 once TRBV28 AVGGRDTQY
NA 12 NA TRBV9 ASSTSGISYEQY
NA 10 NA TRBV30 AWKGGGNTIY
TRBD1 13 NA TRBV5-1 ASSSGTGRTGELF
NA 13 NA TRBV5-5 ASSLTELSNQPQH
NA 13 NA TRBV11-2 ASSLVVQVTGELF
NA 12 NA TRBV6-1 ASRLDSGNQPQH
NA 10 NA TRBV6-5 ASSTNTNEQF
NA 9 NA TRBV2 ASRSSYEQY
TRBD2 12 NA TRBV18 ASSTSGGPYEQY